This paragraph covers one TCR beta chain sequence. These data come from a study of T cell changes during pregnancy in multiple sclerosis. The method was immunoSEQ multiplex PCR; TCRdb's version includes in-frame clones alone and lacks a portion of them. The sample has approximately 88,000 clones, about 95% seen once; the top ten hold 0.85% to 1.2%. CDR3 size: 17 residues. The V gene's germline CDR1 is MGHRA and CDR2 YSYEKL. The V and J ends lost 0 bases and 1 base respectively, with 13 bases between them. The chain links TRBV4-1 to TRBJ2-1, with D maybe TRBD1 (6 bases). The sample here was peripheral blood, taken in the second trimester of pregnancy. The sequence was collected from a female donor with multiple sclerosis, enrolled in a pregnancy study. CDR3 coding DNA: TGCGCCAGCAGCCAAGATGGGGCCGGACAGTCCTACAATGAGCAGTTCTTC. Its translation is CASSQDGAGQSYNEQFF.